The 9 T cell receptor beta chains presented below share a single source sample, sequenced in a study of blood T cells in healthy people across ages. Sample-barcoded 5' priming and a J-beta primer mix drove a second PCR of about 6 to 12 cycles. TCRdb re-derived calls from the 5' RACE reads in MiXCR, one entry per CDR3 protein. The table includes about 800,000 distinct CDR3 sequences, 58% detected once. Input material: blood. The receptors were sampled from a young man in good health.

The genes are TRBV7-2 and TRBJ2-5, with TRBD2 matching over 7 bases. This CDR3 spans 15 amino acids. Germline V gene lookup returns CDR1 SGHTA and CDR2 FQGNSA. The trim removed 4 bases at V and 2 bases at J, leaving 7 bases unmatched. The DNA of the CDR3 is TGTGCCAGCAGCTCTCCCACGGGGGGACAAGAGACCCAGTACTTC. Its protein is CASSSPTGGQETQYF.

The table lists this clonotype with a few counts. This rearrangement joins TRBV20-1 to TRBJ2-3; TRBD1 might be the D (5 bases). This CDR3 comprises 14 residues. Germline values: CDR1 DFQATT, CDR2 SNEGSKA (reference sequence). The V gene lost 0 bases and the J gene lost 1 base, with 8 bases spanning the gap. DNA for the CDR3: TGCAGTGCTAGAGATCGCAGGGGCACAGATACGCAGTATTTT. Translated, it gives CSARDRRGTDTQYF.

Only a few counts were recorded for this clonotype. This chain joins TRBV29-1 and TRBJ2-3, with 7 bases matching TRBD2. The junction had 13 bases not matched to a gene; V was cut back by 7 bases and J by 3 bases. The germline V gene encodes CDR1 SQVTM and CDR2 ANQGSEA. This CDR3 is 15 amino acids long. In DNA, the CDR3 is TGCAGCGCACAACGACTAGCCGAGAGTACAGATACGCAGTATTTT. It codes for CSAQRLAESTDTQYF.

In its sample, this clonotype was seen once. The chain recombines TRBV18 with TRBJ2-1; D might be TRBD1 (6 bases). This CDR3 is built from 13 residues. The germline gives CDR1 KGHSH, CDR2 LQKENI. Trimming left V 3 bases short and J 8 bases short, with 11 bases between. CDR3 region: CASSPPGVHEQFF. The CDR3 nucleotides read TGTGCCAGCTCACCCCCAGGGGTCCATGAGCAGTTCTTC.

In this sample, this clonotype turned up many times. The V and J genes are TRBV29-1 and TRBJ2-1, with a weak D call TRBD1 (6 bases). V was trimmed by 0 bases and J by 7 bases, leaving 10 bases between them. This CDR3 is built from 13 residues. The germline CDR1 and CDR2 sequences are SQVTM and ANQGSEA. This chain's CDR3 is CSVEEDSPNEQFF. Here the CDR3 DNA reads TGCAGCGTTGAAGAGGACAGTCCTAATGAGCAGTTCTTC.

This clonotype was counted only a few times. The chain couples TRBV6-5 to TRBJ2-2; perhaps TRBD1 as D (5 bases). Per the germline V gene, CDR1 is MNHEY and CDR2 is SVGAGI. The V end lost 10 bases, the J end lost 3 bases, and 18 bases lay between the germline ends. This CDR3 is built from 15 residues. The CDR3 DNA reads as TGTGCCACCAAGGATGGGGCTTCGCACACCGGGGAGCTGTTTTTT. Translating gives CATKDGASHTGELFF.

Comments on this clonotype: A read error may account for a junction end that differs from germline. V usage is TRBV6-5 and J usage is TRBJ2-6; 7 nucleotides match TRBD1. The germline V gene has CDR1 MNHEY and CDR2 SVGAGI. CDR3 size: 14 residues. The CDR3 DNA reads as TGTGCCACCCAGACAGGGTCCGGGGCCGACGTCCTGACTTTC. This sequence encodes CATQTGSGADVLTF.

The chain is built from TRBV12-3 or TRBV12-4 and TRBJ1-2, with 8 bases that match TRBD1. The length of the CDR3 is 15 residues. V lost 5 bases and J lost 0; bases outside the gene matches: 5. CDR3 sequence reads: CASSTQDRANYGYTF. The CDR3 nucleotides read TGTGCCAGCAGTACCCAGGACAGGGCTAACTATGGCTACACCTTC.

This clonotype showed up just a few times. This rearrangement joins TRBV5-6 to TRBJ2-1; D is undetermined. Germline V CDR1 and CDR2: SGHDT, YYEEEE. The V end lost 6 bases, the J end lost 0 bases, and 10 bases lay between the germline ends. The CDR3 is 14 amino acids. The CDR3 protein is CASTHGVSYNEQFF. Here the CDR3 DNA reads TGTGCCAGCACCCATGGGGTCTCCTACAATGAGCAGTTCTTC.